These 20 T cell receptor beta chains share one sample of origin, sequenced in a study of spatial heterogeneity in lung cancer. Study outcomes and limitations: It was found that expanded intratumoral alpha and beta TCR counts tracked tumor mutation counts.

In TCRdb, the 5' RACE reads were re-called with MiXCR into one record per CDR3 protein. The table records 20,000 to 30,000 distinct CDR3 sequences, under 9% of them present only once. Time point indicated: sample taken at primary tumor resection. For these TCRs, the target antigens are not known. The starting material was lung tumor tissue, obtained at surgery. The receptors come from a male donor with early-stage non-small cell lung cancer.

This clonotype was recorded many times. This chain uses TRBV19 with TRBJ1-6; 7 bases line up with TRBD1. Trimming took 3 bases from V and 7 from J; bases not matched to a gene: 9. The V gene's germline CDR1 is LNHDA and CDR2 SQIVND (reference sequence). There are 16 residues in the CDR3. Here the CDR3 DNA reads TGTGCCAGTAGTATCCAAGGGGACAGCGGGAATTCACCCCTCCACTTT. This gives the protein CASSIQGDSGNSPLHF.

The sample holds many counts of this clonotype. V usage is TRBV10-3 and J usage is TRBJ2-5, with 7 bases fitting TRBD1. Germline-derived CDR1 and CDR2 are ENHRY and SYGVKD. The CDR3 contains 15 residues. The trim removed 4 bases at V and 5 bases at J, leaving 10 bases unmatched. The CDR3 DNA reads TGTGCCATCAGTGGTCGAGGCAGGGGGATGGAGACCCAGTACTTC. It encodes CAISGRGRGMETQYF.

This clonotype was seen repeatedly, ten times or more. The chain uses TRBV28 and TRBJ2-7, with TRBD1 identical over 7 bases. CDR3 length: 15 amino acids. After removal of 6 bases from V and 0 bases from J, the junction contained 8 bases not matched to a gene. From germline, CDR1 is MDHEN and CDR2 SYDVKM. CDR3 sequence reads: CASSPRGLSSYEQYF. The CDR3, as DNA: TGTGCCAGCAGCCCCAGGGGGTTGAGCTCCTACGAGCAGTACTTC.

The table lists this clonotype with many counts. This chain uses TRBV6-6 with TRBJ1-1; D unclear. The CDR3 sequence is 15 residues long. V was shortened by 8 bases and J by 4 bases, with 20 bases between the two germline ends. Germline V lookup: CDR1 MNHNY, CDR2 SVGAGI (reference sequence). The CDR3 DNA sequence: TGTGCCAGCGTGGACCGGGAAGGGAGCGGCACTGAAGCTTTCTTT. Translation gives CASVDREGSGTEAFF.

This clonotype was counted at least ten times. This sequence joins TRBV5-1 and TRBJ2-3; 8 bases map to TRBD1. The junction had 18 bases not matched to a gene; V was cut back by 2 bases and J by 4 bases. Germline V gene lookup returns CDR1 SGHRS and CDR2 YFSETQ. The CDR3 loop spans 19 amino acids. CDR3 residues: CASSFGTGANPPKSDTQYF. The CDR3 DNA follows: TGCGCCAGCAGCTTCGGGACAGGTGCCAATCCTCCGAAGTCAGATACGCAGTATTTT.

This clonotype has at least ten counts. The genes are TRBV15 and TRBJ1-5, with 9 bases aligning to TRBD1. The V segment lost 1 base and the J segment 3 bases; nucleotides outside the gene matches: 4. Per germline, CDR1 LNHNV and CDR2 YYDKDF (reference sequence). This CDR3 has 16 amino acids. CDR3 nucleotides: TGTGCCACCAGCAGAGGTGGACAGGGGCCCAATCAGCCCCAGCATTTT. It translates to CATSRGGQGPNQPQHF.

The chain couples TRBV12-3 or TRBV12-4 to TRBJ1-5, with a weak D call TRBD1 (5 bases). CDR3 size: 15 residues. The V end was cut by 4 bases, the J end by 3 bases, with 13 bases between. The CDR3 DNA reads as TGTGCCAGCAGTTCGCAGACAGCACCCAATCAGCCCCAGCATTTT. Its protein product is CASSSQTAPNQPQHF.

This clonotype occurred many times. The rearrangement joins TRBV7-2 to TRBJ2-3; unclear D gene. V lost 5 bases and J lost 2, with 8 bases in between. CDR1 and CDR2 (germline): SGHTA, FQGNSA. The CDR3 has 13 residues. The CDR3, as DNA: TGTGCCAGCAGCGGGCGCGTCACAGATACGCAGTATTTT. It specifies CASSGRVTDTQYF.

This clonotype was seen a few times. This chain joins TRBV7-2 and TRBJ2-3; 10 bases align to TRBD2. Unmatched junction bases numbered 11, after V lost 4 bases and J lost 7 bases. Germline CDR1 reads SGHTA; CDR2 reads FQGNSA. The CDR3 is made up of 16 amino acids. CDR3 region: CASSYPAAGGLNTQYF. For the CDR3, the DNA is TGTGCCAGCAGCTATCCAGCAGCGGGGGGGCTAAATACGCAGTATTTT.

This clonotype was picked up many times. This chain joins TRBV11-2 and TRBJ2-6; D unclear. This CDR3 region has 15 residues. Germline assignment: CDR1 SGHAT and CDR2 FQNNGV. Trimming stripped 7 bases from V and 1 base from J, with 11 bases between. CDR3 DNA sequence: TGTGCCAGCAATCGGGCAGGATCTGGGGCCAACGTCCTGACTTTC. As protein: CASNRAGSGANVLTF.

At least ten counts were recorded for this clonotype. This rearrangement joins TRBV18 to TRBJ2-7; TRBD2 matches 7 bases. Unmatched junction bases numbered 1, after V lost 2 bases and J lost 3 bases. Germline CDR1 reads KGHSH; CDR2 reads LQKENI. This CDR3 spans 13 amino acids. The CDR3 sequence is CASSPAGDYEQYF. CDR3 DNA sequence: TGTGCCAGCTCACCAGCGGGAGACTACGAGCAGTACTTC.

For this clonotype: A much larger clone differs by one base, so this may be a read error. This sequence joins TRBV28 and TRBJ1-2; 8 bases match TRBD1. Germline-derived CDR1 and CDR2 are MDHEN and SYDVKM. With V trimmed by 6 bases and J by 7 bases, 10 bases remained unmatched. This CDR3 contains 14 residues. The CDR3 sequence is CASRRTTGAFGYTF. DNA for the CDR3: TGTGCCAGCAGGCGAACGACAGGGGCCTTTGGCTACACCTTC.

In this sample, this clonotype turned up many times. The rearrangement joins TRBV5-1 to TRBJ1-6; 7 bases are a match to TRBD1. Trimming cost V 4 bases and J 4 bases; bases outside gene matches: 2. Per the germline V gene, CDR1 is SGHRS and CDR2 is YFSETQ. The CDR3 is 14 residues long. The CDR3: CASSAGQYNSPLHF. The CDR3 DNA follows: TGCGCCAGCAGCGCGGGACAGTATAATTCACCCCTCCACTTT.

This clonotype was seen more than once but under ten times. The chain recombines TRBV6-5 with TRBJ2-7; D tentatively fits TRBD1 or TRBD2 (5 bases each). Germline V gene lookup returns CDR1 MNHEY and CDR2 SVGAGI. V was cut by 4 bases and J by 3 bases, with 22 bases left in between. The CDR3 extends over 17 amino acids. CDR3: CASSSSNPPGPDYEQYF. CDR3 in DNA: TGTGCCAGCAGTTCTAGCAATCCACCGGGACCCGACTACGAGCAGTACTTC.

This clonotype was observed a handful of times. A much larger clone is a single base away; this may be a read error. A read error is likely, as this CDR3 ends without the conserved phenylalanine or tryptophan. The chain employs TRBV29-1 and TRBJ2-5; D gene uncertain. The germline V gene has CDR1 SQVTM and CDR2 ANQGSEA. The CDR3 spans 11 residues. The V gene lost 7 bases and the J gene lost 1 base, with 7 bases spanning the gap. The CDR3 here is CSALSQETQYS. In DNA form, the CDR3 reads TGCAGCGCTTTGTCCCAAGAGACCCAGTACTCC.

This clonotype came up many times. V is TRBV7-9 and J is TRBJ1-1; D unclear. The CDR3 is 12 residues long. V was pared by 4 bases and J by 5 bases, with 8 bases between. The V gene's germline CDR1 is SEHNR and CDR2 FQNEAQ (reference sequence). CDR3 DNA sequence: TGTGCCAGCAGCTCCCCTTTAACTGAAGCTTTCTTT. Protein: CASSSPLTEAFF.

The sample holds many counts of this clonotype. The gene calls are TRBV9 and TRBJ2-3; unclear D gene. The CDR3 loop spans 14 amino acids. V lost 4 bases to trimming and J lost 6 bases, with 15 bases between them. Germline values: CDR1 SGDLS, CDR2 YYNGEE. CDR3 amino acids: CASSPSYFGDTQYF. CDR3 sequence (DNA): TGTGCCAGCAGCCCCTCTTACTTCGGGGATACGCAGTATTTT.

This clonotype was picked up many times. This rearrangement joins TRBV7-8 to TRBJ2-2; 7 bases agree with TRBD1. Germline assignment: CDR1 SGHVS and CDR2 FQNEAQ. Losses at the gene ends were 5 bases for V and 0 bases for J; bases not matched to a gene: 6. This CDR3 has 16 residues. In DNA form, the CDR3 reads TGTGCCAGCAGCAGAGGACAGGACGCGAACACCGGGGAGCTGTTTTTT. This gives the protein CASSRGQDANTGELFF.

In its sample, this clonotype was seen many times. The chain has TRBV5-5 and TRBJ2-2; D gene uncertain. V lost 0 bases, J lost 6 bases, and 6 bases lay in between. CDR3 length equals 13 residues. The germline V gene encodes CDR1 SGHKS and CDR2 YYEKEE (reference sequence). The CDR3 DNA reads as TGTGCCAGCAGCTTGGGAACGGCCGGGGAGCTGTTTTTT. This codes for CASSLGTAGELFF.

V usage is TRBV14 and J usage is TRBJ1-1; 8 positions agree with TRBD1. The germline gives CDR1 SGHDN, CDR2 FVKESK. There are 16 residues in the CDR3. V was pared by 4 bases and J by 9 bases, with 16 bases of the junction left unmatched. The CDR3 sequence: CASSLRTGKGETKAFF. The DNA for the CDR3 is TGTGCCAGCAGCCTCCGGACAGGGAAGGGGGAAACTAAAGCTTTCTTT.